The 3 T cell receptor beta chains reported below all come from one sample, sequenced in a study of T cell responses to AZD1222 COVID-19 vaccine. Only in-frame clones appear in the TCRdb table, and some are missing; sequencing was by immunoSEQ multiplex PCR. The table has over 100,000 clones, 70% to 90% seen once. Sequenced material: peripheral blood, taken on day 0 of AZD1222 vaccination. Receptors were obtained from an adult in good health.

The chain is built from TRBV10-3 and TRBJ1-1; D ambiguous. V was clipped by 0 bases and J by 10 bases, with 12 bases between them. Per germline, CDR1 ENHRY and CDR2 SYGVKD. CDR3 size: 13 residues. Here the CDR3 DNA reads TGTGCCATCAGTGAGTCGAAGCTGACGGGAGCTTTCTTT. This translates into CAISESKLTGAFF.

The chain recombines TRBV29-1 with TRBJ2-3, with D possibly TRBD1 on 6 matching bases. V was shortened by 4 bases and J by 1 base, with 15 bases between the two germline ends. From germline, CDR1 is SQVTM and CDR2 ANQGSEA. The CDR3 runs to 15 residues. The CDR3 loop is CSVAPIRTGTDTQYF. CDR3 in DNA: TGCAGCGTTGCCCCGATCAGGACAGGCACAGATACGCAGTATTTT.

The chain carries TRBV29-1 and TRBJ1-6, with 7 bases matching TRBD1. V lost 4 bases and J lost 10; bases outside the gene matches: 10. Germline CDR1 SQVTM, CDR2 ANQGSEA. The CDR3 runs to 14 residues. The CDR3 DNA reads TGCAGCGTTGGCGACAGGGCAGGGGAGTCACCCCTCCACTTT. Its translation: CSVGDRAGESPLHF.